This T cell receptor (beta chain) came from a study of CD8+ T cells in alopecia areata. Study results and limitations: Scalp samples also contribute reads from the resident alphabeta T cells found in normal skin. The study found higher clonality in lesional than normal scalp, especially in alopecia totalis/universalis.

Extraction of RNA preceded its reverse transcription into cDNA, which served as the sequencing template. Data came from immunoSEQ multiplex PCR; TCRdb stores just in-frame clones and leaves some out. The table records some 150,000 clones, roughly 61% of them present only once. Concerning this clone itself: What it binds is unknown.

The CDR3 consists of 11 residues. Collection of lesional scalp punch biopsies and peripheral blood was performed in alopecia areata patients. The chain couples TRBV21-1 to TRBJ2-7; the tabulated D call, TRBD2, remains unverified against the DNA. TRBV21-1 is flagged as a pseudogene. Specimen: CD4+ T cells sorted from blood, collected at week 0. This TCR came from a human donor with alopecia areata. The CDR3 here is CASSGGYEQYF. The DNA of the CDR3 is TGTGCCAGCAGTGGGGGGTACGAGCAGTACTTC.